This TCR beta chain was obtained from a study of T-cell memory formation after mild COVID-19. Study overall: The study found TCR clusters largely donor specific. Overall study findings and caveats: Later expanders leaned CD4+, whereas clones that contracted between day 15 and 85 were balanced CD4/CD8. For contracting clones, CD4+ ones sat mainly in CM and EM, CD8+ in EMRA.

About this clonotype itself: Its antigen is unidentified.

5'RACE primed at constant segments yielded TCR alpha and TCR beta cDNA libraries bearing sample barcodes and UMIs. TCRdb re-called the 5' RACE reads with MiXCR, one entry per CDR3 protein. The profile shows about 300,000 distinct CDR3 sequences, roughly 19% of them singletons. The CDR3 has 14 amino acids. Trimming removed 3 bases at V and 6 bases at J, with 18 bases between. Germline-derived CDR1 and CDR2 are DFQATT and SNEGSKA (reference sequence). The chain carries TRBV20-1 and TRBJ2-7; a weak D match, TRBD2 (6 bases). This clonotype was obtained from a man younger than 30 who had mild COVID-19 (a few samples of this study predate the infection). Cell type and time point are not known. The specimen sequenced was PBMCs or a T cell subset sorted from them (not recorded which). CDR3 DNA: TGCAGTGCTAGTTACGGGGGTGATTGGAGCGAGCAGTACTTC. Protein product: CSASYGGDWSEQYF.